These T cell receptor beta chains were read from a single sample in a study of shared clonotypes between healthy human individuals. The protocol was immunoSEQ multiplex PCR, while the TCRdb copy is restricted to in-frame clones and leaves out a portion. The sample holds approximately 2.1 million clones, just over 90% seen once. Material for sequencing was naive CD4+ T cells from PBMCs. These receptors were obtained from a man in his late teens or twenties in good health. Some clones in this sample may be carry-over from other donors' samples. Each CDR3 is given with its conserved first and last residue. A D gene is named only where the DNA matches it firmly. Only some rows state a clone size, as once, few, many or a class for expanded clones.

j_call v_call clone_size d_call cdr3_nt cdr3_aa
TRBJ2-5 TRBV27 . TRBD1 TGTGCCAGCAGTCCAGGGGGCAGGGGGACCCAGTACTTC CASSPGGRGTQYF
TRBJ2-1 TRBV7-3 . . TGTGCCAGCACCCCTGTCGTGGGGGCCCCCTACAATGAGCAGTTCTTC CASTPVVGAPYNEQFF
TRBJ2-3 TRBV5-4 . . TGTGCCAGCAGCACCTCAGGGGGCACAGATACGCAGTATTTT CASSTSGGTDTQYF
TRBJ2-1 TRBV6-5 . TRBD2 TGTGCCAGCAGTTACGATCCAGCGGGATTTAGTGAGCAGTTCTTC CASSYDPAGFSEQFF
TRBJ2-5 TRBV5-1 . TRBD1 TGCGCCAGCAGCTTGGGACGCCCAGGGGGAGAGACCCAGTACTTC CASSLGRPGGETQYF
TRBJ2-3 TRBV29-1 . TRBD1 TGCAGCGTTAACGGACAGGGGAGCACAGATACGCAGTATTTT CSVNGQGSTDTQYF
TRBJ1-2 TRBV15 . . TGTGCCACCAGCAGAGGCGCAGGGAACTATGGCTACACCTTC CATSRGAGNYGYTF
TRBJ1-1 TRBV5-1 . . TGCGCCAGCAGCTTGGAGCGGGGTGGGAGAACTGAAGCTTTCTTT CASSLERGGRTEAFF
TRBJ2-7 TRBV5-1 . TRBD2 TGCGCCAGCAGCTTACCAGGGACTAGCGGAAACTACGAGCAGTACTTC CASSLPGTSGNYEQYF
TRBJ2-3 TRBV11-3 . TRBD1 TGTGCCAGCAGCCAGGGGGCGGGAGATACGCAGTATTTT CASSQGAGDTQYF
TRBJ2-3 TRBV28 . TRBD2 TGTGTCAGCCTTTCAGCGGGGGATACGCAGTATTTT CVSLSAGDTQYF
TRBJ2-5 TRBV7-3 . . TGTGCCAGCAGCTTAGTTGGGGAGACCCAGTACTTC CASSLVGETQYF
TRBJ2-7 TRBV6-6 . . TGTGCCAGCAGCAACCCTAGGGCAGGGGTTACCTACGAGCAGTACTTC CASSNPRAGVTYEQYF
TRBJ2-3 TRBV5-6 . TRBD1 TGTGCCAGCAGCTTGGGAAGGGACAGGGGGTCGCCCACAGATACGCAGTATTTT CASSLGRDRGSPTDTQYF
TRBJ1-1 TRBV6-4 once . TGTGCCAGCTCGAGGCAACCGAACACTGAAGCTTTCTTT CASSRQPNTEAFF
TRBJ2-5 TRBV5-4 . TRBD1 TGTGCCAGCAGCTTAAGAAGGGGACAGCAAGAGACCCAGTACTTC CASSLRRGQQETQYF
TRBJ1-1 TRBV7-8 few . TGTGCCAGCAGCTTCGGCACGAACACTGAAGCTTTCTTT CASSFGTNTEAFF
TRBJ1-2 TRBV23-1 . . TGCGCCAGCAGTCAATCGGGGTCTGGTGGCTACACCTTC CASSQSGSGGYTF
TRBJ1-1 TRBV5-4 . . TGTGCCAGCAGCTTGGGTGGGGCGGGATTCAGAGAAGCTTTCTTT CASSLGGAGFREAFF
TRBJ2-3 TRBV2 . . TGTGCCAGCAGTGAAAGGCAAATCCCTCGCACAGATACGCAGTATTTT CASSERQIPRTDTQYF
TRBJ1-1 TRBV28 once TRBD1 TGTGCCAGCAGTTCCTATGGGACAGGCAAAGCTTTCTTT CASSSYGTGKAFF
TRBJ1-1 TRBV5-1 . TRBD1 TGCGCCAGTGGTGGGACAGGGAACACTGAAGCTTTCTTT CASGGTGNTEAFF
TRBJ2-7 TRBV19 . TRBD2 TGTGCCAGTAGTAAGGTGGGAAAGAACGGGACTAGTTTTTTCTACGAGCAGTACTTC CASSKVGKNGTSFFYEQYF
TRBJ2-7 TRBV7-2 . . TGTGCCAGCAGCTTTTCGGCCGACTCCTACGAGCAGTACTTC CASSFSADSYEQYF
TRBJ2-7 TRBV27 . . TGTGCCAGCGGAGGGGGATTAGGGGGAGTCATGTGGGACGAGCAGTACTTC CASGGGLGGVMWDEQYF
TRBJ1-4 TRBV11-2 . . TGTGCCAGCAGCCCAGGAGGGCTAGGTGAAAAACTGTTTTTT CASSPGGLGEKLFF
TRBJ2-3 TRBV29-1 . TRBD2 TGCAGCGTCCCCTGGACTAGCGGGTACACTAGCACAGATACGCAGTATTTT CSVPWTSGYTSTDTQYF
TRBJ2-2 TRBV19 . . TGTGCCAGTATCACTACAGGGTACACCGGGGAGCTGTTTTTT CASITTGYTGELFF
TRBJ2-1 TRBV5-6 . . TGTGCCAGCAGCTTTCGGACAGCAAACAATGAGCAGTTCTTC CASSFRTANNEQFF
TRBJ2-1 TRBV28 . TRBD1 TGTGCCAGCAGTCCAGACAGGGGGCGGTATCAGGATGAGCAGTTCTTC CASSPDRGRYQDEQFF
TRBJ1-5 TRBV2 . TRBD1 TGTGCCAGCACAGACGACAGGGCCGGTCAGCCCCAGCATTTT CASTDDRAGQPQHF
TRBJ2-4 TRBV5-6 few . TGTGCCAGCAGCTCCCTAGGAGATCCGTACTTC CASSSLGDPYF
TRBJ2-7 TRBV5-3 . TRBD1 TGTGCCAGAAGCTTGTACAGGGGGCTCAACGAGCAGTACTTC CARSLYRGLNEQYF
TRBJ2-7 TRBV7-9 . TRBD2 TGTGCCAGCAGCCCGGGAGGTGGCTTTTCCTACGAGCAGTACTTC CASSPGGGFSYEQYF
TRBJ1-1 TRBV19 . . TGTGCCAGTAGTATATTTTCAGGGAACACTGAAGCTTTCTTT CASSIFSGNTEAFF
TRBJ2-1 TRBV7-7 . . TGTGCCAGCAGCTCACCAGCGGCCGGGAGTAGTGCAGGGGCCTCCTACAATGAGCAGTTCTTC CASSSPAAGSSAGASYNEQFF
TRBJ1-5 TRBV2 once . TGTGCCAGCAGTGAAGCTCTTCGGGGGTTTGGCAATCAGCCCCAGCATTTT CASSEALRGFGNQPQHF
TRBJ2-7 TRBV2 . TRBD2 TGTGCCAGCAGTGGTAGGTCGGGAGGATCCTACGAGCAGTACTTC CASSGRSGGSYEQYF
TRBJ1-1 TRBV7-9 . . TGTGCCAGCAGCCTACTACAGGGAAACACTGAAGCTTTCTTT CASSLLQGNTEAFF
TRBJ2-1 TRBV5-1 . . TGCGCCAGCAGCTTACTAGGGGATAAAGTCTACAATGAGCAGTTCTTC CASSLLGDKVYNEQFF
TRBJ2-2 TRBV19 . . TGTGCCAGCCACGAGGGGGGGCGTACCGGGGAGCTGTTTTTT CASHEGGRTGELFF
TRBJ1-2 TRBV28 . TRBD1 TGTGCCAGCAGTTCGAGGACAGGGACTTCTTTC CASSSRTGTSF
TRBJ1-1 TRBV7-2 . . TGTGCCAGCAGCTTGTCGTGGACCCAGGGGACTGAAGCTTTCTTT CASSLSWTQGTEAFF
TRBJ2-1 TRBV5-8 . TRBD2 TGTGCCAGCAGCTTGGGCTGGCTAGCGGGAAATTGGTCCTACAATGAGCAGTTCTTC CASSLGWLAGNWSYNEQFF
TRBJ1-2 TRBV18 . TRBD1 TGTGCCAGCTCACGTGAACCCGGGACAGGACCGAGCTATGGCTACACCTTC CASSREPGTGPSYGYTF
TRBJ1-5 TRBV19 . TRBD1 TGTGCCAGTAGTATAAGGACAGGGGGCAATCAGCCCCAGCATTTT CASSIRTGGNQPQHF
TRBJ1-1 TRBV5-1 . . TGCGCCAGCAGCCGTGACGGACGGCTGGGGACTGAAGCTTTCTTT CASSRDGRLGTEAFF